Listed below are T cell receptor beta chains from one sample, sequenced in a study of CXCR3-negative and CXCR3-positive naive CD8 T cells. TCRdb re-called the 5' RACE reads and shows each CDR3 protein once, DNA omitted. The sample includes around 160,000 distinct CDR3 sequences. The specimen sequenced was naive CXCR3+ CD8+ T cells from blood. The receptors were gathered from a human donor in good health. Some clones in this sample may be carry-over from other donors' samples. Both conserved end residues are part of each CDR3.

J gene: TRBJ2-3; V gene: TRBV7-6; CDR3 protein: CASSSGGGTINTDTQYF
J gene: TRBJ2-7; V gene: TRBV5-1; CDR3 protein: CASSLGQGADEQYF
J gene: TRBJ1-1; V gene: TRBV7-3; CDR3 protein: CASSFTRGEEAFF
J gene: TRBJ1-2; V gene: TRBV7-9; CDR3 protein: CASSPGGTVGYTF
J gene: TRBJ2-2; V gene: TRBV29-1; CDR3 protein: CSVQAENTGELFF
J gene: TRBJ1-5; V gene: TRBV3-1; CDR3 protein: CASSPHRNQPQHF
J gene: TRBJ2-7; V gene: TRBV7-3; CDR3 protein: CASSPGGGHYEQYF
J gene: TRBJ2-3; V gene: TRBV29-1; CDR3 protein: CSVEPSGGVYTDTQYF
J gene: TRBJ2-7; V gene: TRBV21-1; CDR3 protein: CASSKARLAASYEHYF
J gene: TRBJ2-5; V gene: TRBV7-4; CDR3 protein: CASSPKDRSQETQYF
J gene: TRBJ2-1; V gene: TRBV20-1; CDR3 protein: CSARDRLAGFIYNEQFF
J gene: TRBJ2-7; V gene: TRBV7-2; CDR3 protein: CASSPQDSFYEQYF
J gene: TRBJ2-7; V gene: TRBV28; CDR3 protein: CATRDHKGLRYEQYF
J gene: TRBJ1-6; V gene: TRBV7-8; CDR3 protein: CASSYGQKNSPLHF
J gene: TRBJ1-6; V gene: TRBV7-3; CDR3 protein: CASSLTGQSGSPLHF